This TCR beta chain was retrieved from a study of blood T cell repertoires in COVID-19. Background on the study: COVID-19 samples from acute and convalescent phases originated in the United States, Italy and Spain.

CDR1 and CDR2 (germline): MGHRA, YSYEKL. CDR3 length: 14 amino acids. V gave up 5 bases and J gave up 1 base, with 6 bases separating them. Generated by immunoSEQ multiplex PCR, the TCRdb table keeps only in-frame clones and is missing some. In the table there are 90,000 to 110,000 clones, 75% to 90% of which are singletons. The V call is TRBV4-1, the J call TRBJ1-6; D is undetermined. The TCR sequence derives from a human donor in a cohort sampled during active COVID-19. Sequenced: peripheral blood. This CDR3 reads CASSAGSYNSPLHF. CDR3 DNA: TGCGCCAGCAGCGCCGGGTCCTATAATTCACCCCTCCACTTT.